Listed here are 12 T cell receptor beta chains from one sample, sequenced in a study of T cells expressing NK-cell markers. Using the 5' RACE reads, TCRdb records one entry per CDR3 protein without DNA. In total, the table holds roughly 450,000 distinct CDR3 sequences. Source material: blood T cells: a sorted CD56 or NKG2C T cell subset, CD4+ or CD8+ T cells, or bulk PBMC T cells (not recorded which). Receptor source: a woman in her 50s in good health.

V usage is TRBV5-8 and J usage is TRBJ2-7; the TRBD1 assignment by TCRdb is unverifiable without DNA. Germline assignment: CDR1 SGHTS and CDR2 YDEGEE. This CDR3 has 14 amino acids. The CDR3 here is CASRTTVSTHEQYF.

The chain carries TRBV4-1 and TRBJ2-3. The CDR3 runs to 17 residues. Looked up from germline, CDR1 is MGHRA and CDR2 is YSYEKL. The CDR3 reads CASSQDLIGVYGDTQYF.

V is TRBV12-3 or TRBV12-4 and J is TRBJ2-1. The CDR3 contains 14 residues. CDR3 residues: CASSFSDIHNEQFF.

The V gene is TRBV5-1, the J gene TRBJ1-4; TCRdb lists TRBD1, though no DNA is available to test this call. Germline CDR1 reads SGHRS; CDR2 reads YFSETQ. This CDR3 contains 15 residues. The CDR3 region is CASRSGQTNLEKLFF.

V gene TRBV30 combines with J gene TRBJ2-1; TCRdb selects TRBD2, and the lack of DNA leaves this call unchecked. The CDR3 runs 13 residues. Germline CDR1 and CDR2: GTSNPN and SVGIG (reference sequence). CDR3 region: CAWSGGLHDEQFF. Supplemented by reference TRBV30 and TRBJ2-1, the full variable domain reads SQTIHQWPATLVQPVGSPLSLECTVEGTSNPNLYWYRQAAGRGLQLLFYSVGIGQISSEVPQNLSASRPQDRQFILSSKKLLLSDSGFYLCAWSGGLHDEQFFGPGTRLTVL.

The chain carries TRBV12-3 or TRBV12-4 and TRBJ2-2. The CDR3 loop spans 12 amino acids. The CDR3 region is CASHRFGGELFF.

The rearrangement joins TRBV30 to TRBJ2-5; TCRdb names TRBD1, which stays unverified in the absence of DNA. The CDR3 runs 17 residues. The germline V gene has CDR1 GTSNPN and CDR2 SVGIG (reference sequence). The CDR3 sequence: CAWSRFGAGRNQETQYF.

The genes are TRBV6-5 and TRBJ2-4. CDR1 and CDR2 from the germline V gene are MNHEY and SVGAGI. The CDR3 covers 13 residues. CDR3: CASIGSAKNIQYF.

This rearrangement joins TRBV5-1 to TRBJ2-7; TCRdb indicates TRBD1, and absent DNA this call remains unverified. The CDR3 covers 17 residues. CDR1 is SGHRS and CDR2 is YFSETQ in the germline V gene. CDR3 amino acids: CASSHPLSGQNTYEQYF.

The chain links TRBV9 to TRBJ2-7; the TCRdb D gene call, TRBD1, has no DNA to confirm it. The CDR3 totals 16 residues. Per the germline V gene, CDR1 is SGDLS and CDR2 is YYNGEE. CDR3 amino acids: CASSVASGGAGVEQYF.

V usage is TRBV3-1 and J usage is TRBJ2-7; the D gene TCRdb calls, TRBD1, cannot be checked with no DNA. Germline values: CDR1 LGHDT, CDR2 YNNKEL (reference sequence). This CDR3 comprises 17 residues. This CDR3 reads CASSPDRGGSSSYEQYF.

The CDR3 region is CASRATREAYYGYTF. The V and J genes are TRBV6-1 and TRBJ1-2. The CDR3 is 15 residues long. Germline CDR1 and CDR2: MNHNS and SASEGT.